The 15 T cell receptor beta chains below were found in one sample sequenced in a study of shared clonotypes between healthy human individuals. Profiled with immunoSEQ multiplex PCR; TCRdb holds only in-frame clones, not every one. The profile shows 1.6 million or so clones, just under 99% of them singletons. The sequencing sample was made of naive CD4+ T cells sorted from blood. Subset of the sample: CD45RA+ positively selected. Receptors were obtained from a man aged 30-40 years in good health.

The rearrangement joins TRBV11-2 to TRBJ2-2; maybe TRBD2 (6 bases). The V gene lost 1 base and the J gene lost 5 bases, with 14 bases spanning the gap. CDR3 length: 16 residues. Per the germline V gene, CDR1 is SGHAT and CDR2 is FQNNGV. The CDR3 loop reads CASSLARGGGTGELFF. The CDR3 nucleotides are TGTGCCAGCAGCTTAGCCCGGGGTGGAGGGACCGGGGAGCTGTTTTTT.

The sample holds one count of this clone. The rearrangement joins TRBV5-1 to TRBJ1-2; the D gene is possibly TRBD1 (6 bases). The CDR3 sequence is 13 residues long. Between the trimmed V and J ends, which lost 4 bases and 8 bases, there was a span of 15 bases. Per germline, CDR1 SGHRS and CDR2 YFSETQ. The CDR3 nucleotides are TGCGCCAGCAGCCCGGACAGCCCCGGGGGCTACACCTTC. As protein: CASSPDSPGGYTF.

The chain combines TRBV5-1 with TRBJ2-4; 12 positions agree with TRBD2. CDR3 length: 18 amino acids. The germline gives CDR1 SGHRS, CDR2 YFSETQ. V was pared by 4 bases and J by 6 bases, with 14 bases of the junction left unmatched. In nucleotides, the CDR3 is TGCGCCAGCAGCCAATTTCTGACTAGCGGGAGCTTGATAAACATTCAGTACTTC. Encoded protein: CASSQFLTSGSLINIQYF.

The chain employs TRBV19 and TRBJ2-1, with TRBD2 matching 7 bases. The V gene end was trimmed by 3 bases and the J gene end by 1 base; junction bases not matched to a gene: 3. The CDR3 consists of 15 residues. Germline values: CDR1 LNHDA, CDR2 SQIVND (reference sequence). The CDR3 loop is CASSMAGLSYNEQFF. In DNA, the CDR3 is TGTGCCAGTAGTATGGCGGGACTATCCTACAATGAGCAGTTCTTC.

Worth noting for this clone: The identical CDR3 is also encoded by other nucleotide sequences in the sample. The J gene is TRBJ2-1, the V gene TRBV7-3, with 7 bases that match TRBD2. CDR1 is SGHTA, CDR2 FQGTGA, per germline. There are 14 residues in the CDR3. Trimming took 5 bases from V and 0 from J; bases not matched to a gene: 1. The CDR3 DNA is TGTGCCAGCAGCCCGGGAGGCTCCTACAATGAGCAGTTCTTC. Translating it yields CASSPGGSYNEQFF. The full variable domain, completed using reference TRBV7-3 and TRBJ2-1, is GAGVSQTPSNKVTEKGKYVELRCDPISGHTALYWYRQSLGQGPEFLIYFQGTGAADDSGLPNDRFFAVRPEGSVSTLKIQRTERGDSAVYLCASSPGGSYNEQFFGPGTRLTVL.

This clone has just one count. The chain employs TRBV2 and TRBJ1-5; 7 bases are shared with TRBD1. The CDR3 sequence is 19 residues long. The germline V gene has CDR1 SNHLY and CDR2 FYNNEI. Losses at the gene ends were 4 bases for V and 0 bases for J; bases not matched to a gene: 15. The CDR3 loop reads CASSAPTGFGSYSNQPQHF. In DNA form, the CDR3 reads TGTGCCAGCAGTGCACCGACAGGGTTCGGTTCGTATAGCAATCAGCCCCAGCATTTT.

The V call is TRBV7-9, the J call TRBJ1-4, with D maybe TRBD1 (6 bases). The CDR3 is 13 amino acids. Germline CDR1 and CDR2: SEHNR and FQNEAQ (reference sequence). V lost 5 bases, J lost 7 bases, and 11 bases lay in between. The CDR3 is CASSPLGGEKLFF. DNA for the CDR3: TGTGCCAGCAGCCCTCTAGGGGGTGAAAAACTGTTTTTT. The variable domain in full, completed from reference TRBV7-9 and TRBJ1-4, reads DTGVSQNPRHKITKRGQNVTFRCDPISEHNRLYWYRQTLGQGPEFLTYFQNEAQLEKSRLLSDRFSAERPKGSFSTLEIQRTEQGDSAMYLCASSPLGGEKLFFGSGTQLSVL.

This sequence joins TRBV7-9 and TRBJ2-1; D unclear. The CDR3 totals 10 residues. V gave up 2 bases and J gave up 9 bases, with 2 bases separating them. CDR1 SEHNR and CDR2 FQNEAQ come from the germline V gene (reference sequence). This chain's CDR3 is CASSLSEQFF. The DNA of the CDR3 is TGTGCCAGCAGCTTAAGTGAGCAGTTCTTC.

This chain uses TRBV5-6 with TRBJ2-5, with TRBD2 matching over 8 bases. This CDR3 spans 16 amino acids. The trim removed 0 bases at V and 5 bases at J, leaving 9 bases unmatched. Looked up from germline, CDR1 is SGHDT and CDR2 is YYEEEE. This CDR3 reads CASSLGVGRAGETQYF. The CDR3 coding sequence is TGTGCCAGCAGCTTGGGCGTCGGGAGGGCCGGTGAGACCCAGTACTTC.

The chain recombines TRBV7-3 with TRBJ2-2, with TRBD2 identical over 8 bases. Germline CDR1 reads SGHTA; CDR2 reads FQGTGA. V lost 6 bases, J lost 6 bases, and 12 bases stayed unmatched. This CDR3 comprises 16 residues. CDR3 sequence (DNA): TGTGCCAGCAGTTGGATAGCGGGGAGGGGTTCCGGGGAGCTGTTTTTT. Residues: CASSWIAGRGSGELFF.

The chain couples TRBV4-1 to TRBJ2-3, with a tentative D call TRBD2 (6 bases). Trimming removed 2 bases at V and 2 bases at J, with 11 bases between. The length of the CDR3 is 15 residues. CDR1 MGHRA and CDR2 YSYEKL come from the germline V gene. The CDR3 loop reads CASSQPGVFTDTQYF. In DNA form, the CDR3 reads TGCGCCAGCAGCCAACCGGGAGTATTCACAGATACGCAGTATTTT.

This sequence joins TRBV27 and TRBJ2-7; D gene uncertain. Looked up from germline, CDR1 is MNHEY and CDR2 is SMNVEV (reference sequence). This CDR3 is 15 amino acids long. Trimming took off 5 bases at V and 2 bases at J, with 16 bases between the two ends. The CDR3 protein is CASSRADVRTYEQYF. CDR3 nucleotides: TGTGCCAGCAGTAGGGCGGACGTAAGAACCTACGAGCAGTACTTC.

V gene TRBV2 combines with J gene TRBJ1-2; TRBD1 matches at 7 bases. CDR3 length: 16 amino acids. CDR1 is SNHLY, CDR2 FYNNEI, per germline. The trim removed 6 bases at V and 2 bases at J, leaving 12 bases unmatched. CDR3 loop: CASSYLRAGGNYGYTF. The CDR3 coding sequence is TGTGCCAGCAGCTATCTGAGGGCAGGGGGGAACTATGGCTACACCTTC.

The rearrangement joins TRBV28 to TRBJ2-3, with D possibly being TRBD1 (5 bases). Trimming took off 3 bases at V and 8 bases at J, with 33 bases between the two ends. Germline CDR1 and CDR2: MDHEN and SYDVKM. The CDR3 totals 20 residues. This CDR3 is CASSFFTVKRVSKEGATQYF. The CDR3 region has the DNA TGTGCCAGCAGTTTCTTCACCGTCAAAAGAGTGAGTAAAGAAGGGGCTACGCAGTATTTT.

The CDR3 protein is CASSLIPTSGRPREQFF. In DNA form, the CDR3 reads TGTGCCAGCAGCTTAATCCCCACTAGCGGGAGGCCCCGTGAGCAGTTCTTC. The chain uses TRBV7-3 and TRBJ2-1, with 12 positions matching TRBD2. Germline trimming cut 1 base from V and 9 bases from J; bases unmatched to any gene: 10. The germline CDR1 and CDR2 sequences are SGHTA and FQGTGA. The CDR3 contains 17 residues.